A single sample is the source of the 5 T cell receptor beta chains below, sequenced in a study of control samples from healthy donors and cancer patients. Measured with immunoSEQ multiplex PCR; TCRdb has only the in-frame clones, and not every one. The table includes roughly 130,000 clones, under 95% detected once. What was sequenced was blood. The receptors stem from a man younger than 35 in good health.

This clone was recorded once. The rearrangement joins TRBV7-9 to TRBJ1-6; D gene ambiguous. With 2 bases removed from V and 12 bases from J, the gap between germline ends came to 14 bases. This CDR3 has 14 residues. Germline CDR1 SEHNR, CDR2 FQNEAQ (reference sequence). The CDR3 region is CASSLKGWARPLHF. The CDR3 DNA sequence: TGTGCCAGCAGCTTAAAAGGCTGGGCTCGACCCCTCCACTTT.

The CDR3 nucleotides read TGTGCCAGCAGTACGGGACAGGGGGCCACCGGGGAGCTGTTTTTT. Its protein product is CASSTGQGATGELFF. The chain has TRBV6-5 and TRBJ2-2; 12 bases align to TRBD1. The germline V gene encodes CDR1 MNHEY and CDR2 SVGAGI. The CDR3 is made up of 15 amino acids. V trimming: 5 bases; J trimming: 4 bases; junction bases outside the gene matches: 2.

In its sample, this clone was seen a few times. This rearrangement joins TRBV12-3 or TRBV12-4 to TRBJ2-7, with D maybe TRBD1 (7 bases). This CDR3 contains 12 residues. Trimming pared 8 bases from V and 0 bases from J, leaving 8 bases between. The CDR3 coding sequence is TGTGCCAGCCAGGGGGGCTCCTACGAGCAGTACTTC. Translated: CASQGGSYEQYF.

DNA of the CDR3: TGTGCCAGCAGCGTTGGGGGACAGGGCATCACTGAAGCTTTCTTT. This gives the protein CASSVGGQGITEAFF. The genes are TRBV7-9 and TRBJ1-1; 9 bases are a match to TRBD1. Unmatched junction bases numbered 8, after V lost 5 bases and J lost 4 bases. Germline V gives CDR1 SEHNR, CDR2 FQNEAQ (reference sequence). CDR3 length equals 15 residues.

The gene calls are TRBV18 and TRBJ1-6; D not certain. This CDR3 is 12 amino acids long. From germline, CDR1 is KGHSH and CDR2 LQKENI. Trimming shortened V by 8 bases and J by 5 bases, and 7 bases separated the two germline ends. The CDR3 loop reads CASGRDNSPLHF. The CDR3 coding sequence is TGTGCCAGCGGGCGAGATAATTCACCCCTCCACTTT.